This section outlines one T cell receptor beta chain sequence together with its context. As yet, its antigen is unknown. The data are from a study of cytomegalovirus exposure and HLA in healthy donors. The PCR made use of 60 Vbeta and 13 Jbeta primers. Here immunoSEQ multiplex PCR was the method, and the copy in TCRdb shows in-frame clones only, minus some. Altogether under 150,000 clones are present, 70% to 80% being singletons, with the ten largest covering around 3.1%. Points from the study as a whole: Another analysis was done later, and it associated roughly 15,000 TCR beta sequences with HLA alleles at 0.05 false discovery rate.

The sequence came from a female donor in good health and CMV-seronegative. The specimen sequenced was PBMCs.

The CDR3 loop is CASRLAGDSYEQYF. The CDR3 DNA reads TGTGCCAGCAGACTAGCGGGAGATTCTTACGAGCAGTACTTC. The V call is TRBV6-1, the J call TRBJ2-7; 11 positions match TRBD2. The CDR3 runs 14 residues. With 6 bases clipped from V and 4 bases from J, the junction kept 5 bases outside the gene matches. CDR1 is MNHNS, CDR2 SASEGT, per germline.